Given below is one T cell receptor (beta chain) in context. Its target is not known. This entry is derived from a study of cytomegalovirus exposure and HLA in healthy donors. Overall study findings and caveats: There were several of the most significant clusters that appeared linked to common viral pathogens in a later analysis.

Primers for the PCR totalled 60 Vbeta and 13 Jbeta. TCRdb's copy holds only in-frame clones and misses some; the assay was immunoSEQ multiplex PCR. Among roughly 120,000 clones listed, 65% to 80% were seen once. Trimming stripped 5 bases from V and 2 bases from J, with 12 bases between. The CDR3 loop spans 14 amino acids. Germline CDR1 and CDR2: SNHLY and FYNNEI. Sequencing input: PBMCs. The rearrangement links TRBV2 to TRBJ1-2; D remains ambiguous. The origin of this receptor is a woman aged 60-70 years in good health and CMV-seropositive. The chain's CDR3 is CASSIRTLNYGYTF. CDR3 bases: TGTGCCAGCAGTATACGGACTTTAAACTATGGCTACACCTTC.